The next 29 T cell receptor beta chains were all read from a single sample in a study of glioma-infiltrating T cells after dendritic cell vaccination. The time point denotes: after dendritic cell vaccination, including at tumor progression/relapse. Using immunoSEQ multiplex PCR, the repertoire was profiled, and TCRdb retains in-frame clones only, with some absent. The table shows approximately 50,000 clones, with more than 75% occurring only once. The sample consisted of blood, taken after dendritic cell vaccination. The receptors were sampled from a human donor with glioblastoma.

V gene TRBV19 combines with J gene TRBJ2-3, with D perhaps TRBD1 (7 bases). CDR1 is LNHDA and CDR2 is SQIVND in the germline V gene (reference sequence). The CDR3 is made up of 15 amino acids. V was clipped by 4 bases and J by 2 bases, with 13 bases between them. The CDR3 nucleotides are TGTGCCAGTAGTACGGAGGGGGCCGACACAGATACGCAGTATTTT. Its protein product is CASSTEGADTDTQYF.

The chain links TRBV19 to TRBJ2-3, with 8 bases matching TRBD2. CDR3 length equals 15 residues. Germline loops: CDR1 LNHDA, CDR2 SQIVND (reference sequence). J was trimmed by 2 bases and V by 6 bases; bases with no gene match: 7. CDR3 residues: CASRRTSFYTDTQYF. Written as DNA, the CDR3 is TGTGCCAGTAGGCGGACTAGCTTCTACACAGATACGCAGTATTTT.

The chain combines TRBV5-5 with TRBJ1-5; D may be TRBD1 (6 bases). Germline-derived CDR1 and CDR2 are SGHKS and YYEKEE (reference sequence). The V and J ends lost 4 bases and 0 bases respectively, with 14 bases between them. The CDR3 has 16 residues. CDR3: CASSPAGRGSNQPQHF. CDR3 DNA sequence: TGTGCCAGCAGCCCGGCCGGCAGGGGTAGCAATCAGCCCCAGCATTTT.

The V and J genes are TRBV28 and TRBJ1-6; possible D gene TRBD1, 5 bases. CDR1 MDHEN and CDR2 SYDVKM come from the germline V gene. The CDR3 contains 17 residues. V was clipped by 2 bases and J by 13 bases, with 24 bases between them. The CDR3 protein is CASSLPGKKGLITPLHF. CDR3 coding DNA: TGTGCCAGCAGTTTACCAGGGAAGAAGGGATTGATTACGCCCCTCCACTTT.

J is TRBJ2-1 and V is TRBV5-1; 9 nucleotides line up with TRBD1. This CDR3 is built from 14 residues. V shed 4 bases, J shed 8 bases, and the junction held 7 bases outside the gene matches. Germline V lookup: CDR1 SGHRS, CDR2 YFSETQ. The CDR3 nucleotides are TGCGCCAGCAGCCCCAATACAGGGGGCGATGAGCAGTTCTTC. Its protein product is CASSPNTGGDEQFF.

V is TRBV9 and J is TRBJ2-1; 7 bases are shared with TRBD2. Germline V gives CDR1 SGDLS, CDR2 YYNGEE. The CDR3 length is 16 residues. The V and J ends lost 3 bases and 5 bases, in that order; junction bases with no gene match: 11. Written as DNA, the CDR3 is TGTGCCAGCAGCGCCGAGGGCGGGGGAACTGACAATGAGCAGTTCTTC. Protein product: CASSAEGGGTDNEQFF. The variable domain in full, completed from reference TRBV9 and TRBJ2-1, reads DSGVTQTPKHLITATGQRVTLRCSPRSGDLSVYWYQQSLDQGLQFLIQYYNGEERAKGNILERFSAQQFPDLHSELNLSSLELGDSALYFCASSAEGGGTDNEQFFGPGTRLTVL.

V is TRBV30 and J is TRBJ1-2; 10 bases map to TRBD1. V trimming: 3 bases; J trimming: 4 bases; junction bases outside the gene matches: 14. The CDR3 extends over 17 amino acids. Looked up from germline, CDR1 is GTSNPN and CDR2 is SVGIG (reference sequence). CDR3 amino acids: CAWRIIFGDRGGYGYTF. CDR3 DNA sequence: TGTGCCTGGAGAATTATTTTTGGGGACAGGGGTGGCTATGGCTACACCTTC.

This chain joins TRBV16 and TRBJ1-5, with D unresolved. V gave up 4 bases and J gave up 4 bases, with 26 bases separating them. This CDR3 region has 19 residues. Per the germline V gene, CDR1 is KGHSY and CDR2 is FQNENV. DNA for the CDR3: TGTGCCAGCAGCCGAGGAATATTACGGGCGGGCCGCCCGAATCAGCCCCAGCATTTT. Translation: CASSRGILRAGRPNQPQHF.

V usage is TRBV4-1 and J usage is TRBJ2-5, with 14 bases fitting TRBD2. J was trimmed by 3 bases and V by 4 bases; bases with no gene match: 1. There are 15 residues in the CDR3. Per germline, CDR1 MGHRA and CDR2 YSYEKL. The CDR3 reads CASSPGLAGEETQYF. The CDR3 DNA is TGCGCCAGCAGCCCGGGACTAGCGGGAGAAGAGACCCAGTACTTC.

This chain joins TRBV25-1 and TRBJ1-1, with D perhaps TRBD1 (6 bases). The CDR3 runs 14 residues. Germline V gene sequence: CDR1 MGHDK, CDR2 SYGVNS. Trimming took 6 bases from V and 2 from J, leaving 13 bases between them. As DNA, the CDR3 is TGTGCCAGCAGAACAGGACAGCAAAACACTGAAGCTTTCTTT. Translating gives CASRTGQQNTEAFF.

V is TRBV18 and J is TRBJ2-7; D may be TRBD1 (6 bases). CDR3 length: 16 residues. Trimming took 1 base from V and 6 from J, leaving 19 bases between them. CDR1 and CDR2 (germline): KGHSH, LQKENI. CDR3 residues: CASSPRVGAILFEQYF. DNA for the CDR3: TGTGCCAGCTCACCACGTGTGGGGGCTATTTTGTTCGAGCAGTACTTC.

The CDR3 here is CASSSPRDRETQYF. The CDR3 nucleotides are TGTGCCAGCAGTTCCCCTCGGGATAGGGAGACCCAGTACTTC. This sequence joins TRBV6-5 and TRBJ2-5, with a tentative D call TRBD2 (5 bases). This CDR3 contains 14 residues. V shed 4 bases and J shed 5 bases, with 14 bases lying between them. Germline V gene sequence: CDR1 MNHEY, CDR2 SVGAGI.

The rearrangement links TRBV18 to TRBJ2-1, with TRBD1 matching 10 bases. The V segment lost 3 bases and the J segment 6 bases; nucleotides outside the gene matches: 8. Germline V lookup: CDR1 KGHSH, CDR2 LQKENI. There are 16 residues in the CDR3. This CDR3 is CASSPWRQGASNEQFF. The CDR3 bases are TGTGCCAGCTCACCCTGGCGACAGGGGGCCTCCAATGAGCAGTTCTTC.

The CDR3 region has the DNA TGTGCCAGCAGTGATGCCCGGGAAGGGACAGGGGGCTACGAGCAGTACTTC. Residues: CASSDAREGTGGYEQYF. The chain has TRBV6-1 and TRBJ2-7, with 11 bases aligning to TRBD1. In germline, CDR1 is MNHNS, CDR2 SASEGT. CDR3 size: 17 residues. The ends lost 3 bases at V and 3 bases at J; junction bases unmatched: 10.

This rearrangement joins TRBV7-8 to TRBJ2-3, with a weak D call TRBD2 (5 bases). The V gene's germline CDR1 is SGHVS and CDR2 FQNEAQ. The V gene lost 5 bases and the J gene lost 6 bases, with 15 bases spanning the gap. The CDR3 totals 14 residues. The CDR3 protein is CASSLGWGVDTQYF. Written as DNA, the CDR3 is TGTGCCAGCAGCCTGGGCTGGGGAGTGGATACGCAGTATTTT.

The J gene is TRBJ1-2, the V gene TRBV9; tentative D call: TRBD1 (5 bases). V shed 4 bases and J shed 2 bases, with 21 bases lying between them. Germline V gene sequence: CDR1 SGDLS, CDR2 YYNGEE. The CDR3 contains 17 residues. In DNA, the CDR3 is TGTGCCAGCAGCCGCCAACCTCAGGGCGTAGTAAACTATGGCTACACCTTC. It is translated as CASSRQPQGVVNYGYTF. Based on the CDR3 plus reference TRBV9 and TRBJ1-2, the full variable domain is DSGVTQTPKHLITATGQRVTLRCSPRSGDLSVYWYQQSLDQGLQFLIQYYNGEERAKGNILERFSAQQFPDLHSELNLSSLELGDSALYFCASSRQPQGVVNYGYTFGSGTRLTVV.

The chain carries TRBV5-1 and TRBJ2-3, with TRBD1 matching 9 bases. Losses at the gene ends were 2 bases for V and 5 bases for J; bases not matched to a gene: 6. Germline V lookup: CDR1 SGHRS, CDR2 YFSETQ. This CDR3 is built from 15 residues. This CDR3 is CASSLGQGQKDTQYF. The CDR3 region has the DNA TGCGCCAGCAGCTTAGGACAGGGGCAAAAAGATACGCAGTATTTT. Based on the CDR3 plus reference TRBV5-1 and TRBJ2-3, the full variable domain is KAGVTQTPRYLIKTRGQQVTLSCSPISGHRSVSWYQQTPGQGLQFLFEYFSETQRNKGNFPGRFSGRQFSNSRSEMNVSTLELGDSALYLCASSLGQGQKDTQYFGPGTRLTVL.

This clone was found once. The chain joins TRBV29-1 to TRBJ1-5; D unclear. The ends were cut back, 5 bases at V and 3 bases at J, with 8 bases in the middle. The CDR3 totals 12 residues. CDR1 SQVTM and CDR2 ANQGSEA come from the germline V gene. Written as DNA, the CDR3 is TGCAGCGTTATGATACACAATCAGCCCCAGCATTTT. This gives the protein CSVMIHNQPQHF.

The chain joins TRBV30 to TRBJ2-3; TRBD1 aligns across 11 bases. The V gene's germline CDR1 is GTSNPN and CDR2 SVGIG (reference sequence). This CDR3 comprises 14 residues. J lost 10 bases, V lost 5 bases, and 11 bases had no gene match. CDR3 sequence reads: CAWVPRDRGSAQYF. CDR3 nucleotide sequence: TGTGCCTGGGTACCTCGGGACAGGGGGTCGGCGCAGTATTTT.

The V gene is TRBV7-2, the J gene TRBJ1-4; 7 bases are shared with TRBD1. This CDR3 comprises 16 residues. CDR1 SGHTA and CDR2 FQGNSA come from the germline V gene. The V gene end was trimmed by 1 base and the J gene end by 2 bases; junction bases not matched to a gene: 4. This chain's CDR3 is CASSLVLTGTNEKLFF. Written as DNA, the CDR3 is TGTGCCAGCAGCTTAGTCCTGACAGGGACTAATGAAAAACTGTTTTTT.

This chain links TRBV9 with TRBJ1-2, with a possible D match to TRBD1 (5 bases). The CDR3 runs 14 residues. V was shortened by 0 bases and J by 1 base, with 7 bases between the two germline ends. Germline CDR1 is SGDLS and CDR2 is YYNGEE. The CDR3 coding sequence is TGTGCCAGCAGCGTAGGGGGCGGTAACTATGGCTACACCTTC. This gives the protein CASSVGGGNYGYTF.

The DNA for the CDR3 is TGTGCCAGTAGTATCCAGGGGTCCCACAATGAGCAGTTCTTC. Its translation is CASSIQGSHNEQFF. The chain has TRBV19 and TRBJ2-1; D possibly corresponds to TRBD1 (6 bases). V was clipped by 3 bases and J by 5 bases, with 11 bases between them. Per the germline V gene, CDR1 is LNHDA and CDR2 is SQIVND (reference sequence). This CDR3 spans 14 amino acids.

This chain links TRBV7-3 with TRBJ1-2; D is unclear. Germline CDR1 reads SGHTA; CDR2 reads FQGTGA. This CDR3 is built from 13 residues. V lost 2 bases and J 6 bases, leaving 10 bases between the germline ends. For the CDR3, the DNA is TGTGCCAGCAGCTTATCGGGGTTCGATGGCTACACCTTC. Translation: CASSLSGFDGYTF.

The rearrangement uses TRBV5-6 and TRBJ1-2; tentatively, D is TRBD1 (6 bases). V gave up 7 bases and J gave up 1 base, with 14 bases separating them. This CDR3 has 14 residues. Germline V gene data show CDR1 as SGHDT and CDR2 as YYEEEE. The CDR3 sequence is CASGRDILNYGYTF. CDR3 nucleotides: TGTGCCAGCGGTCGGGACATTCTTAACTATGGCTACACCTTC.

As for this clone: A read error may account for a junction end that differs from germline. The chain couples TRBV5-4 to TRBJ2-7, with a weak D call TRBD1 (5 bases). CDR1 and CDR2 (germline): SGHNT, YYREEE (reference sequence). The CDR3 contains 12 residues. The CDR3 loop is CASSLGSIQEKF. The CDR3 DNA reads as TGTGCCAGCAGCTTGGGATCTATACAGGAGAAGTTC.

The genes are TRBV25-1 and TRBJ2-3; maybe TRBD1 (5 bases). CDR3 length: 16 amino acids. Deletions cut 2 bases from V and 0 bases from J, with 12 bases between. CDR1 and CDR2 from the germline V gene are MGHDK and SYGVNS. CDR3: CASSEQGVLSTDTQYF. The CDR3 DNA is TGTGCCAGCAGTGAACAGGGCGTTTTAAGCACAGATACGCAGTATTTT.

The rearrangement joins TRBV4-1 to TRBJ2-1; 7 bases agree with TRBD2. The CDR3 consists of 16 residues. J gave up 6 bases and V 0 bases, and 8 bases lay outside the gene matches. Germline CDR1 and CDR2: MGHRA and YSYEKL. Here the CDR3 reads CASSQDGRGGGNEQFF. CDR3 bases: TGCGCCAGCAGCCAAGATGGGAGGGGAGGAGGCAATGAGCAGTTCTTC.

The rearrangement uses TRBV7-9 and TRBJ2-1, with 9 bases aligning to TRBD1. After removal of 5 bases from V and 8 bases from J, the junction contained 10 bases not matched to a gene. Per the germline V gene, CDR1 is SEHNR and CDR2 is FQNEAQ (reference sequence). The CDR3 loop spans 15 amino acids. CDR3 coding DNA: TGTGCCAGCAGCCTAGGGGGGACAGGGTCCCATGAGCAGTTCTTC. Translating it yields CASSLGGTGSHEQFF.

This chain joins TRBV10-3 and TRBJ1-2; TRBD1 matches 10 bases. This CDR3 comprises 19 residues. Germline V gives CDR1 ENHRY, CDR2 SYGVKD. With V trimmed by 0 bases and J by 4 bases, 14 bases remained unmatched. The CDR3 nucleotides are TGTGCCATCAGTGAGTCGATGCCCTCGATGGGACAGGGGAGCTATGGCTACACCTTC. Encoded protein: CAISESMPSMGQGSYGYTF.